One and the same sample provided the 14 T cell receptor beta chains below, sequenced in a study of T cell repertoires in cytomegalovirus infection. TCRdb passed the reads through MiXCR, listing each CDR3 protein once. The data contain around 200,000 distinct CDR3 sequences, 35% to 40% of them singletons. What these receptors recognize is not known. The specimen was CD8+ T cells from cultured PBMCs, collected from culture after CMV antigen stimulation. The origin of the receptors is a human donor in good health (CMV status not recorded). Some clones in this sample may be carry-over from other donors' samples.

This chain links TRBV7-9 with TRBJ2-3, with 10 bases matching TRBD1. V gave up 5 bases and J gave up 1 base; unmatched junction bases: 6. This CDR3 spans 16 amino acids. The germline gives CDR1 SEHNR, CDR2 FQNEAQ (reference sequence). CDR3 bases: TGTGCCAGCAGCGACAGGGGGCGCCTGGGCACAGATACGCAGTATTTT. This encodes CASSDRGRLGTDTQYF.

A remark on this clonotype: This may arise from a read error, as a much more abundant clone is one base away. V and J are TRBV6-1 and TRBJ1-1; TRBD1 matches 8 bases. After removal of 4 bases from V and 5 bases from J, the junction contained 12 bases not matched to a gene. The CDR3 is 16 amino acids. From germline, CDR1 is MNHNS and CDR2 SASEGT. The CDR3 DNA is TGTGCCAGCAGTGCAGCCGGGCACAGGGGGGGGACTGAAGCTTTCTTT. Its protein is CASSAAGHRGGTEAFF.

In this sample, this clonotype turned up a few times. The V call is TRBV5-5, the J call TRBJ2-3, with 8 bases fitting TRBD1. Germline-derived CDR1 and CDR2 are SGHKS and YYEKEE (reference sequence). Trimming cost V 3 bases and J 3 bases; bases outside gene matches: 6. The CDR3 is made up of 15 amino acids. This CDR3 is CASSYQDRVTDTQYF. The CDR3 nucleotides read TGTGCCAGCAGCTACCAGGACAGGGTTACAGATACGCAGTATTTT.

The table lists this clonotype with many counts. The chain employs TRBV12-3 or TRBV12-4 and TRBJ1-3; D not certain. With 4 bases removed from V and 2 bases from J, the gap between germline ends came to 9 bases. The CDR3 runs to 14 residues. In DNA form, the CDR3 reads TGTGCCAGCAGTTCTGGTGGACCTGGAAACACCATATATTTT. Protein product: CASSSGGPGNTIYF.

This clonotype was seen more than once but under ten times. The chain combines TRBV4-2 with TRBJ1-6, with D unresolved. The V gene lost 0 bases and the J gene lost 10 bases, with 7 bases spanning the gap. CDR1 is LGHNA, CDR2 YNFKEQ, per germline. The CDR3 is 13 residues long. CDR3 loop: CASSQEAGSPLHF. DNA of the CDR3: TGTGCCAGCAGCCAAGAGGCGGGCTCACCCCTCCACTTT.

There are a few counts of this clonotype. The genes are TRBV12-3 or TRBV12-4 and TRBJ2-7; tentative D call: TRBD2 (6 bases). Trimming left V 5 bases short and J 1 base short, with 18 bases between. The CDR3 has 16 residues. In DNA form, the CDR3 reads TGTGCCAGCAGTCCTTCAAGCGGGTACGATTCCTACGAGCAGTACTTC. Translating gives CASSPSSGYDSYEQYF.

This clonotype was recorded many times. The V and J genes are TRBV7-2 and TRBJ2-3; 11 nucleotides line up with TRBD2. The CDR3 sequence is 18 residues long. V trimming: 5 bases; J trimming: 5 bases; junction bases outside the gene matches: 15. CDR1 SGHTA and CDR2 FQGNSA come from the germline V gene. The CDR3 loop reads CASSLVPSGGLGEDTQYF. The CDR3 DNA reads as TGTGCCAGCAGCCTAGTTCCTAGCGGGGGGTTAGGGGAAGATACGCAGTATTTT.

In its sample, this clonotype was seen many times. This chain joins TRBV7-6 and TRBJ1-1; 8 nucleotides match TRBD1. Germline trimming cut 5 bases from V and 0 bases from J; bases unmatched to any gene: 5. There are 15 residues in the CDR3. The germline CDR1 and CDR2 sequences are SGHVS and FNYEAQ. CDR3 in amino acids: CASSPGTGLNTEAFF. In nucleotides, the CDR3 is TGTGCCAGCAGCCCCGGGACAGGATTGAACACTGAAGCTTTCTTT.

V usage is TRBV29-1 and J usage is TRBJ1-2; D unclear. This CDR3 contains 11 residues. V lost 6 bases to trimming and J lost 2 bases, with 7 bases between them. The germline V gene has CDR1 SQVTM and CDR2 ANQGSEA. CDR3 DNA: TGCAGCGTGGACCGGAACTATGGCTACACCTTC. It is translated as CSVDRNYGYTF.

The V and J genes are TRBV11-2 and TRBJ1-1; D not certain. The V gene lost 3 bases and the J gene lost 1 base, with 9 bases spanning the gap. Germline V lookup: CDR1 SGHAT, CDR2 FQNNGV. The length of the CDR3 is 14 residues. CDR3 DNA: TGTGCCAGCAGCTTGGCGACAAGGAACACTGAAGCTTTCTTT. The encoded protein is CASSLATRNTEAFF.

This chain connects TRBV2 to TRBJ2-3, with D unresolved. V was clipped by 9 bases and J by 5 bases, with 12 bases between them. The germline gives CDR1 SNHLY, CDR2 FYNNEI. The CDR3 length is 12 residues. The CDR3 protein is CARHESGDTQYF. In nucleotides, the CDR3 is TGTGCCAGGCATGAATCTGGAGATACGCAGTATTTT.

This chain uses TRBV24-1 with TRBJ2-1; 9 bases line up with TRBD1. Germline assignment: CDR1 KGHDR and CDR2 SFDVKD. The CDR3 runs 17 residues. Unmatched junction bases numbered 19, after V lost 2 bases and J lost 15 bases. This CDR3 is CATSDWPPRDRDLYLFF. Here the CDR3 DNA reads TGTGCCACCAGTGATTGGCCCCCACGGGACAGGGACCTTTACCTGTTCTTC.

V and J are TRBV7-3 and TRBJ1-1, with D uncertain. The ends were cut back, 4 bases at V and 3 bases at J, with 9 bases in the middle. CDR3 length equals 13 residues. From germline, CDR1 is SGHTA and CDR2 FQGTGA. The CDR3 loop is CASSSWAYTEAFF. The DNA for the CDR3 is TGTGCCAGCAGCTCATGGGCGTACACTGAAGCTTTCTTT.

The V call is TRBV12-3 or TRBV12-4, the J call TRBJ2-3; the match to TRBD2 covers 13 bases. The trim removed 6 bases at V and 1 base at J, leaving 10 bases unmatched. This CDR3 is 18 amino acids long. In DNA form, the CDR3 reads TGTGCCAGCAGGCCCGGGACTAGCGGGATCTCTGGCACAGATACGCAGTATTTT. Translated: CASRPGTSGISGTDTQYF.